The 6 T cell receptor beta chains presented below share a single source sample, sequenced in a study of blood T cell repertoires in COVID-19 (TCRdb year 2020). To prepare the library, the immunoSEQ multiplex PCR assay was applied. TCRdb provides this immuneACCESS table in a form limited to in-frame rearrangements. Some clones are lacking; in checked studies, under half of them reflect an unresolved V gene, and why the rest are absent is not known. This sample gives 270,000 or so clones in total; approximately 92% of them show up just once. The ten largest clones add up to 3.5% to 5% of the sample. The sample comprised peripheral blood. These receptors originate from a woman aged 40 to 50 who had recovered from COVID-19.

This clone was counted a single time. The J gene is TRBJ1-6, the V gene TRBV6-1, with a tentative D call TRBD1 (5 bases). The CDR3 loop spans 14 amino acids. Looked up from germline, CDR1 is MNHNS and CDR2 is SASEGT. The V end lost 2 bases, the J end lost 10 bases, and 12 bases lay between the germline ends. The CDR3 DNA sequence: TGTGCCAGCAGTGAAATAGGGAGGGGATCACCCCTCCACTTT. Amino acids: CASSEIGRGSPLHF.

The rearrangement links TRBV27 to TRBJ1-4, with a weak D call TRBD1 (5 bases). Deletions cut 2 bases from V and 5 bases from J, with 15 bases between. CDR3 length equals 16 residues. From germline, CDR1 is MNHEY and CDR2 SMNVEV (reference sequence). This CDR3 is CASSLTPGGLNEKLFF. The CDR3 DNA follows: TGTGCCAGCAGTTTAACCCCCGGGGGGTTGAATGAAAAACTGTTTTTT. Together with reference TRBV27 and TRBJ1-4, the CDR3 gives the full variable domain: EAQVTQNPRYLITVTGKKLTVTCSQNMNHEYMSWYRQDPGLGLRQIYYSMNVEVTDKGDVPEGYKVSRKEKRNFPLILESPSPNQTSLYFCASSLTPGGLNEKLFFGSGTQLSVL.

Only one count was recorded for this clone. The V call is TRBV5-4, the J call TRBJ2-1; D perhaps matches TRBD2 (7 bases). With 0 bases removed from V and 6 bases from J, the gap between germline ends came to 16 bases. CDR1 and CDR2 (germline): SGHNT, YYREEE (reference sequence). This CDR3 comprises 16 residues. The CDR3 DNA is TGTGCCAGCAGCTTGGGGTTGGCGAGGGGGGGCAATGAGCAGTTCTTC. This translates into CASSLGLARGGNEQFF.

This rearrangement joins TRBV30 to TRBJ2-7; 10 positions match TRBD2. The CDR3 has 14 amino acids. Germline V CDR1 and CDR2: GTSNPN, SVGIG (reference sequence). Trimming took 4 bases from V and 3 from J; bases not matched to a gene: 6. CDR3 in DNA: TGTGCCTGGACCTTTAGCGGGGGGTTCTACGAGCAGTACTTC. Protein product: CAWTFSGGFYEQYF.

This clone came up once. This CDR3 reads CASSLSRPGTDTQYF. CDR3 bases: TGTGCCAGCAGTTTAAGCCGTCCGGGAACAGATACGCAGTATTTT. This chain joins TRBV27 and TRBJ2-3; D may be TRBD2 (5 bases). Germline V gene sequence: CDR1 MNHEY, CDR2 SMNVEV (reference sequence). Between the trimmed V and J ends, which lost 2 bases and 3 bases, there was a span of 12 bases. This CDR3 is built from 15 residues.

The V and J genes are TRBV9 and TRBJ2-1; possibly TRBD2 for D (6 bases). Trimming took 3 bases from V and 0 from J, leaving 10 bases between them. The germline V gene has CDR1 SGDLS and CDR2 YYNGEE. This CDR3 spans 15 amino acids. CDR3 loop: CASSARGSSYNEQFF. The CDR3, as DNA: TGTGCCAGCAGCGCTCGGGGGAGCTCCTACAATGAGCAGTTCTTC.